These 8 T cell receptor beta chains share one sample of origin, sequenced in a study of cytomegalovirus exposure and HLA in healthy donors. TCRdb's table, derived via immunoSEQ multiplex PCR, lists solely in-frame clones and lacks some. Of 280,000 or so clones in the sample, approximately 88% were seen once. The sequencing sample was made of PBMCs. All receptors come from a woman under 30 in good health and CMV-seronegative.

The V call is TRBV5-1, the J call TRBJ1-2; D gene ambiguous. V lost 4 bases and J lost 1, with 8 bases in between. The CDR3 extends over 13 amino acids. The germline gives CDR1 SGHRS, CDR2 YFSETQ. The DNA for the CDR3 is TGCGCCAGCAGCCCCAGCGTTAACTATGGCTACACCTTC. This codes for CASSPSVNYGYTF.

The V and J genes are TRBV27 and TRBJ2-7; TRBD2 might be the D (5 bases). The germline gives CDR1 MNHEY, CDR2 SMNVEV (reference sequence). V lost 0 bases and J lost 7, with 10 bases in between. The CDR3 has 13 amino acids. DNA for the CDR3: TGTGCCAGCAGTTTATCGGGGTCGGGGGAGCAGTACTTC. As protein: CASSLSGSGEQYF.

This clone was seen a few times. V gene TRBV7-8 combines with J gene TRBJ1-2; D is perhaps TRBD1 (6 bases). The CDR3 length is 15 residues. Germline CDR1 and CDR2: SGHVS and FQNEAQ. The V gene lost 2 bases and the J gene lost 8 bases, with 18 bases spanning the gap. The CDR3 nucleotides are TGTGCCAGCAGCTTACATGACCGACAGGTGGGGGGCTACACCTTC. It yields the protein CASSLHDRQVGGYTF.

The gene calls are TRBV27 and TRBJ2-7; 14 nucleotides align to TRBD2. The CDR3 runs to 15 residues. Germline V gene lookup returns CDR1 MNHEY and CDR2 SMNVEV (reference sequence). The V and J ends lost 3 bases and 6 bases, in that order; junction bases with no gene match: 4. The CDR3 here is CASSFSGLAGVEQYF. The CDR3 DNA sequence: TGTGCCAGCAGTTTCTCGGGACTAGCGGGAGTCGAGCAGTACTTC.

This clone was observed a handful of times. This chain links TRBV18 with TRBJ1-2; D possibly corresponds to TRBD1 (6 bases). CDR1 and CDR2 (germline): KGHSH, LQKENI. The CDR3 is 15 amino acids. Trimming pared 5 bases from V and 5 bases from J, leaving 18 bases between. The CDR3 spells CASSGGRAANYGYTF. The CDR3 region has the DNA TGTGCCAGCTCAGGGGGCCGGGCGGCGAATTATGGCTACACCTTC.

The V call is TRBV2, the J call TRBJ1-2; no firm D call. The CDR3 is made up of 12 amino acids. From germline, CDR1 is SNHLY and CDR2 FYNNEI. V gave up 8 bases and J gave up 5 bases, with 12 bases separating them. CDR3 nucleotides: TGTGCCAGCTCAATTCAGCGGTATGGCTACACCTTC. Its protein is CASSIQRYGYTF.

V gene TRBV27 combines with J gene TRBJ1-1; no clear D gene. The germline gives CDR1 MNHEY, CDR2 SMNVEV (reference sequence). V was clipped by 8 bases and J by 4 bases, with 11 bases between them. This CDR3 spans 12 amino acids. The CDR3 nucleotides read TGTGCCAGCCGGGGTGGTTTCACTGAAGCTTTCTTT. Amino acid sequence: CASRGGFTEAFF.

This chain connects TRBV27 to TRBJ2-7; 7 bases are shared with TRBD1. The V gene end was trimmed by 8 bases and the J gene end by 3 bases; junction bases not matched to a gene: 4. CDR1 MNHEY and CDR2 SMNVEV come from the germline V gene (reference sequence). This CDR3 has 12 amino acids. In DNA form, the CDR3 reads TGTGCCAGCGGGGACAGAATCTACGAGCAGTACTTC. It specifies CASGDRIYEQYF.